The rows below give T cell receptor beta chains drawn from one sample of a study of blood T cell repertoires in COVID-19. Clones were read by immunoSEQ multiplex PCR, and TCRdb kept only the in-frame ones, dropping some. The sample carries some 140,000 clones, 70% to 85% recorded once. Sequences were obtained from PBMCs or T cells enriched from blood (not recorded which). The receptors shown here come from a man between 50 and 59 years old who had recovered from COVID-19. CDR3s leave out the opening cysteine and the closing phenylalanine or tryptophan. Only part of the rows carry a size: once, few, many, or a class if the clone is expanded.

V gene | clone size | CDR3 protein
TRBV5-5 | . | ASSRDDWAEQY
TRBV5-1 | . | ASSLIAGGEQF
TRBV29-1 | . | SGGSGSPNEQF
TRBV9 | few | ASSVEPPRGGYT
TRBV5-1 | . | ASSLETGEAF
TRBV7-2 | . | ASSGFDRAGGLYNEQF
TRBV30 | . | AWITGGGGYT
TRBV7-9 | . | ASSLGRTGDQPQH
TRBV6-5 | . | ASSYGTRPYEQF
TRBV7-9 | . | ASTQAVGGQGGEKLF
TRBV5-6 | . | ASSQAGTGDSPLH
TRBV12-3/TRBV12-4 | . | ASSFRGTDTQY
TRBV2 | . | ASVFKRGAQETQY
TRBV4-3 | . | ASSQDGRVNTEAF
TRBV6-6 | . | ASLRVTGLMYEQY
TRBV3-1/TRBV3-2 | . | ASSATGGKNTEAF
TRBV6-5 | many | ASSYSGASGNTIY
TRBV27 | . | ASRVNREVNYGYT
TRBV27 | . | ASSLTTSTDTQY
TRBV5-1 | once | ASSFGTGYNSPLH
TRBV11-2 | . | ASSSVEGLGLF
TRBV21-1 | few | ASSTGVVNTEAF
TRBV19 | . | ASSPSGIPYEQY
TRBV10-3 | few | AIKEGVNTGELF
TRBV30 | once | AWSVRRTSGGLEQY
TRBV12-3/TRBV12-4 | few | ASKPSSYEQY
TRBV29-1 | . | SVGQGKEKLF
TRBV24-1 | . | ATSSGGQGEKLF
TRBV21-1 | . | ASSKAPYRGGISYEQY
TRBV7-2 | once | ASSSRRDRDSSYNSPLH
TRBV6-4 | . | ASKEGYSTDTQY
TRBV5-6 | . | ASSLEHEQF
TRBV12-5 | few | ASGPTTQGAGEAF
TRBV6-5 | once | ASNRGGTTEAF
TRBV6-2/TRBV6-3 | . | ASSQSLYGGEAF
TRBV6-2/TRBV6-3 | few | ASSYLGQITDTQY
TRBV11-2 | . | ASSVPDRDPNTEAF
TRBV4-1 | . | ASTNDPPWGQSYEQY
TRBV25-1 | . | ASSEPGQGTHDGYT
TRBV19 | . | ASSMGGDRQRTYGYT
TRBV4-3 | . | ASSQRAGTSQRDTQY
TRBV9 | . | ASSVLSGSSYNSPLH
TRBV30 | . | AWSVQGAGYT
TRBV5-1 | . | ASSFSGGYTDTQY
TRBV29-1 | . | SVTSGGRDDTQY
TRBV5-4 | . | ASSPLREEAF
TRBV5-4 | . | ASSLASVNTEAF
TRBV4-1 | . | ASSQGAGTGNSPLH
TRBV11-3 | . | ASSGTGLNTGELF
TRBV24-1 | few | ATSDNRDYGYT
TRBV5-1 | . | ASSLGGRNTEAF
TRBV4-1 | . | ASSQDRPDRAANTGELF
TRBV14 | . | ASSQDLPSGNTEAF
TRBV5-1 | . | ASSQTSGRAKNTQY
TRBV30 | . | AWRLAGGAYTDTQY
TRBV3-1/TRBV3-2 | . | ASSPQGAGELF
TRBV5-1 | . | ASRLQGPTLEQY
TRBV5-8 | . | ASSYPRGGQLRTEAF